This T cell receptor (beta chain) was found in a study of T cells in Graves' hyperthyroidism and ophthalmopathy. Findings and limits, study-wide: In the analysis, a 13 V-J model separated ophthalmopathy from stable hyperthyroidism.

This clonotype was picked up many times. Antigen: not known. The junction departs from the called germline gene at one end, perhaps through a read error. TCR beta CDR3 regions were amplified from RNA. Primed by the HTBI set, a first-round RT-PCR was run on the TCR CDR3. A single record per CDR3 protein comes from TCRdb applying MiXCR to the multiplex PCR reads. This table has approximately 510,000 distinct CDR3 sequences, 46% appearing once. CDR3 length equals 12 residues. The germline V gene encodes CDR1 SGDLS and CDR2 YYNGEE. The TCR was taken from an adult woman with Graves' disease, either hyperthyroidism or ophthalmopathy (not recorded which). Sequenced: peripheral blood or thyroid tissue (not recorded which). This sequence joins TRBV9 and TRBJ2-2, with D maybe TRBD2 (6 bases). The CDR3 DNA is TGTGCCAGCAGCGCCCAAGGGACTCCAATTACTTTT. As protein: CASSAQGTPITF.